What follows are 3 T cell receptor beta chains derived from one specimen sequenced in a study of T cells in Graves' hyperthyroidism and ophthalmopathy. The TCR beta CDR3 regions underwent amplification using RNA transcripts as the source. HTBI primers were the set used in a first-round RT-PCR of the TCR CDR3. TCRdb ran MiXCR on the multiplex PCR reads and lists one entry per CDR3 protein. The sample holds roughly 560,000 distinct CDR3 sequences, roughly 14% seen once. The sample consisted of blood. The receptors derive from a woman between 40 and 50 years old with Graves' ophthalmopathy.

The chain uses TRBV19 and TRBJ2-7, with 10 bases fitting TRBD2. Unmatched junction bases numbered 10, after V lost 4 bases and J lost 7 bases. Germline CDR1 is LNHDA and CDR2 is SQIVND (reference sequence). This CDR3 is built from 15 residues. DNA for the CDR3: TGTGCCAGTAGTACCCAGCGGGAGGGTGCTCGAGAGCAGTACTTC. Protein: CASSTQREGAREQYF.

The chain recombines TRBV5-1 with TRBJ2-7; TRBD2 agrees at 11 bases. Per germline, CDR1 SGHRS and CDR2 YFSETQ. Trimming at V came to 2 bases and at J to 2 bases, leaving 6 bases not matched to a gene. This CDR3 comprises 16 residues. The CDR3 nucleotides read TGCGCCAGCAGCTTCACCGGGACTAGCGGAACCTACGAGCAGTACTTC. Translated, it gives CASSFTGTSGTYEQYF.

In its sample, this clonotype was seen many times. J is TRBJ2-7 and V is TRBV2, with TRBD2 matching 7 bases. CDR3 length: 14 amino acids. With V trimmed by 6 bases and J by 0 bases, 5 bases remained unmatched. The germline gives CDR1 SNHLY, CDR2 FYNNEI. CDR3 sequence (DNA): TGTGCCAGCAGAGAGCGGGAAACCTCCTACGAGCAGTACTTC. Its protein is CASRERETSYEQYF.